The rows below give T cell receptor beta chains drawn from one sample of a study of shared clonotypes between healthy human individuals. Produced via immunoSEQ multiplex PCR; TCRdb's table is partial and in-frame only. The table has millions of clones, 85% to 95% seen once. The sample comprised naive CD4+ T cells sorted from blood. The receptors come from a man in his late teens or twenties in good health. CDR3s include the opening cysteine and the closing phenylalanine or tryptophan. Each record gives: CDR3 length, V gene, J gene, CDR3 protein.

cdr3_length: 13
v_call: TRBV2
j_call: TRBJ2-3
cdr3_aa: CAIGRGRTDTQYF

cdr3_length: 11
v_call: TRBV7-2
j_call: TRBJ2-1
cdr3_aa: CASSRSGSWFF

cdr3_length: 14
v_call: TRBV30
j_call: TRBJ1-5
cdr3_aa: CAWSRPSSNQPQHF

cdr3_length: 13
v_call: TRBV6-5
j_call: TRBJ2-7
cdr3_aa: CASSQELYYEQYF

cdr3_length: 13
v_call: TRBV2
j_call: TRBJ2-5
cdr3_aa: CASMLESGETQYF

cdr3_length: 14
v_call: TRBV6-5
j_call: TRBJ1-1
cdr3_aa: CASSRDSLNTEAFF

cdr3_length: 14
v_call: TRBV10-1
j_call: TRBJ2-7
cdr3_aa: CASSNRLDSYEQYF

cdr3_length: 13
v_call: TRBV29-1
j_call: TRBJ2-1
cdr3_aa: CSVGRGDDNEQFF

cdr3_length: 16
v_call: TRBV7-2
j_call: TRBJ1-6
cdr3_aa: CASSLNPSRGGSPLHF

cdr3_length: 15
v_call: TRBV7-9
j_call: TRBJ1-5
cdr3_aa: CASSEGQHSNQPQHF

cdr3_length: 15
v_call: TRBV5-8
j_call: TRBJ2-5
cdr3_aa: CASSLGQGTREGQYF

cdr3_length: 15
v_call: TRBV2
j_call: TRBJ1-2
cdr3_aa: CASSGARQESYGYTF

cdr3_length: 14
v_call: TRBV5-5
j_call: TRBJ1-2
cdr3_aa: CASTMDTGRYGYTF

cdr3_length: 11
v_call: TRBV6-6
j_call: TRBJ2-7
cdr3_aa: CASRSTGEQYF

cdr3_length: 14
v_call: TRBV5-6
j_call: TRBJ1-1
cdr3_aa: CASSGQRMDTEAFF

cdr3_length: 17
v_call: TRBV10-2
j_call: TRBJ2-6
cdr3_aa: CASSPGQGSSGANVLTF

cdr3_length: 13
v_call: TRBV30
j_call: TRBJ1-2
cdr3_aa: CAWYRDRGEGYTF

cdr3_length: 13
v_call: TRBV6-5
j_call: TRBJ1-4
cdr3_aa: CASSYIGNEKLFF

cdr3_length: 16
v_call: TRBV11-2
j_call: TRBJ2-3
cdr3_aa: CASSLVAGGITDTQYF

cdr3_length: 13
v_call: TRBV6-1
j_call: TRBJ1-2
cdr3_aa: CASTRLPNYGYTF

cdr3_length: 14
v_call: TRBV21-1
j_call: TRBJ2-7
cdr3_aa: CASSKGHRRYEQYF

cdr3_length: 13
v_call: TRBV27
j_call: TRBJ1-5
cdr3_aa: CASSFGQTQPQHF

cdr3_length: 17
v_call: TRBV28
j_call: TRBJ2-2
cdr3_aa: CASRQSGLGLYTGELFF

cdr3_length: 13
v_call: TRBV7-7
j_call: TRBJ2-2
cdr3_aa: CASSLEGTGELFF

cdr3_length: 15
v_call: TRBV4-1
j_call: TRBJ2-3
cdr3_aa: CASSQEDGSTDTQYF

cdr3_length: 14
v_call: TRBV18
j_call: TRBJ2-5
cdr3_aa: CASSPLAVQETQYF

cdr3_length: 13
v_call: TRBV18
j_call: TRBJ1-1
cdr3_aa: CASSGVMGTEAFF

cdr3_length: 13
v_call: TRBV2
j_call: TRBJ2-7
cdr3_aa: CASAPQGVYEQYF

cdr3_length: 11
v_call: TRBV5-4
j_call: TRBJ2-7
cdr3_aa: CASSLEREQYF

cdr3_length: 17
v_call: TRBV7-2
j_call: TRBJ2-3
cdr3_aa: CASSLVWAPGATDTQYF

cdr3_length: 15
v_call: TRBV7-8
j_call: TRBJ2-7
cdr3_aa: CASSTKGQSSYEQYF

cdr3_length: 15
v_call: TRBV7-9
j_call: TRBJ1-1
cdr3_aa: CASSSPGTKNTEAFF

cdr3_length: 18
v_call: TRBV25-1
j_call: TRBJ2-7
cdr3_aa: CASSESRPHRVPSYEQYF

cdr3_length: 12
v_call: TRBV28
j_call: TRBJ1-2
cdr3_aa: CASSSSDYGYTF

cdr3_length: 13
v_call: TRBV30
j_call: TRBJ2-1
cdr3_aa: CAGTSGTYNEQFF

cdr3_length: 15
v_call: TRBV5-1
j_call: TRBJ2-3
cdr3_aa: CASSSGTLGTDTQYF

cdr3_length: 15
v_call: TRBV19
j_call: TRBJ1-6
cdr3_aa: CASRRNDPYNSPLHF

cdr3_length: 15
v_call: TRBV6-1
j_call: TRBJ2-5
cdr3_aa: CASNRQGRMEETQYF

cdr3_length: 14
v_call: TRBV6-5
j_call: TRBJ1-2
cdr3_aa: CASSYSGTAYGYTF

cdr3_length: 15
v_call: TRBV10-3
j_call: TRBJ2-3
cdr3_aa: CAISEGLAGADTQYF

cdr3_length: 15
v_call: TRBV6-5
j_call: TRBJ1-5
cdr3_aa: CASRPETGGNQPQHF

cdr3_length: 12
v_call: TRBV30
j_call: TRBJ1-5
cdr3_aa: CACGQQSGPQHF

cdr3_length: 16
v_call: TRBV10-1
j_call: TRBJ2-1
cdr3_aa: CASSELRQEAYNEQFF

cdr3_length: 13
v_call: TRBV2
j_call: TRBJ1-2
cdr3_aa: CASSDLQGTGYTF

cdr3_length: 19
v_call: TRBV5-1
j_call: TRBJ2-7
cdr3_aa: CASSLGTSGGPTSSYEQYF

cdr3_length: 13
v_call: TRBV9
j_call: TRBJ2-3
cdr3_aa: CASSVGGPDTQYF

cdr3_length: 14
v_call: TRBV4-1
j_call: TRBJ2-1
cdr3_aa: CASSAPRVGNEQFF